The 20 T cell receptor beta chains presented below share a single source sample, sequenced in a study of cytotoxic CD8 clonotypes in ibrutinib-treated CLL. Clones were sequenced by immunoSEQ multiplex PCR, and TCRdb holds only the in-frame ones, with some missing. The profile shows approximately 25,000 clones, approximately 70% of them singletons. Source: PBMCs, taken at disease progression, from a patient treated with ibrutinib. Source of these receptors: a human donor with chronic lymphocytic leukemia.

The V and J genes are TRBV27 and TRBJ2-1, with D maybe TRBD1 (6 bases). This CDR3 region has 14 residues. V was clipped by 3 bases and J by 4 bases, with 10 bases between them. Germline V gene lookup returns CDR1 MNHEY and CDR2 SMNVEV (reference sequence). CDR3 nucleotides: TGTGCCAGCAGTTTTGGGACAACTTACAATGAGCAGTTCTTC. Its protein product is CASSFGTTYNEQFF.

V gene TRBV7-2 combines with J gene TRBJ1-5; D is unclear. V lost 0 bases and J 4 bases, leaving 7 bases between the germline ends. The V gene's germline CDR1 is SGHTA and CDR2 FQGNSA. The CDR3 length is 14 residues. The CDR3 DNA is TGTGCCAGCAGCTTAGCGGTAAGGAATCAGCCCCAGCATTTT. Translation: CASSLAVRNQPQHF.

The chain joins TRBV10-3 to TRBJ2-3; D may be TRBD1 (6 bases). Per germline, CDR1 ENHRY and CDR2 SYGVKD. The CDR3 length is 15 residues. V shed 4 bases and J shed 0 bases, with 11 bases lying between them. The CDR3 DNA sequence: TGTGCCATCAGTGTCAGGGGTTCTAGCACAGATACGCAGTATTTT. It specifies CAISVRGSSTDTQYF.

The chain recombines TRBV16 with TRBJ2-7, with D uncertain. The germline V gene encodes CDR1 KGHSY and CDR2 FQNENV. V was cut by 0 bases and J by 0 bases, with 12 bases left in between. The CDR3 covers 16 residues. CDR3 coding DNA: TGTGCCAGCAGCCAATCGTTCGGATACAGCTCCTACGAGCAGTACTTC. This sequence encodes CASSQSFGYSSYEQYF.

The J gene is TRBJ2-2, the V gene TRBV11-3, with TRBD1 as a possible D gene (5 bases). This CDR3 spans 13 amino acids. Germline lookup yields CDR1 SGHNT and CDR2 YENEEA. V lost 3 bases, J lost 3 bases, and 5 bases lay in between. CDR3 DNA: TGTGCCAGCAGCTTCAGGGACACCGGGGAGCTGTTTTTT. This codes for CASSFRDTGELFF.

This clone was counted between two and nine times. The chain has TRBV10-3 and TRBJ1-2; the match to TRBD1 covers 8 bases. This CDR3 comprises 14 residues. Trimming at V came to 2 bases and at J to 4 bases, leaving 3 bases not matched to a gene. The germline V gene has CDR1 ENHRY and CDR2 SYGVKD. The CDR3 nucleotides read TGTGCCATCAGTGAGCCGGACAGGGCCTATGGCTACACCTTC. Amino acids: CAISEPDRAYGYTF.

V and J are TRBV11-1 and TRBJ2-3; D uncertain. V was trimmed by 4 bases and J by 11 bases, leaving 10 bases between them. Germline CDR1 SGHAT, CDR2 FQDESV (reference sequence). The CDR3 has 11 residues. In DNA, the CDR3 is TGTGCCAGCAGCTCGTTCCAGAAGCAGTATTTT. Translation gives CASSSFQKQYF.

V is TRBV29-1 and J is TRBJ1-1, with 7 nucleotides matching TRBD1. The CDR3 is 12 amino acids. V lost 6 bases, J lost 7 bases, and 8 bases stayed unmatched. Germline V gene sequence: CDR1 SQVTM, CDR2 ANQGSEA. This CDR3 reads CSVGQPTFEAFF. CDR3 DNA sequence: TGCAGCGTGGGACAGCCAACGTTTGAAGCTTTCTTT.

This sequence joins TRBV2 and TRBJ2-7; perhaps TRBD1 as D (5 bases). The CDR3 has 18 residues. Germline CDR1 SNHLY, CDR2 FYNNEI. The V end lost 2 bases, the J end lost 0 bases, and 20 bases lay between the germline ends. The CDR3 DNA follows: TGTGCCAGCAGTGAATATTCAGTTTCGGACATAGACTCCTACGAGCAGTACTTC. It specifies CASSEYSVSDIDSYEQYF.

J is TRBJ2-6 and V is TRBV6-5, with D tentatively TRBD2 (5 bases). Germline V lookup: CDR1 MNHEY, CDR2 SVGAGI. Between the trimmed V and J ends, which lost 2 bases and 4 bases, there was a span of 9 bases. This CDR3 contains 15 residues. The CDR3 DNA is TGTGCCAGCAGTTACCGCGGGTCCGGGGCCAACGTCCTGACTTTC. Translation gives CASSYRGSGANVLTF.

Points on this clone: An end of the junction does not agree with germline; a read error may underlie this. The rearrangement links TRBV19 to TRBJ2-2; D is perhaps TRBD1 (6 bases). In germline, CDR1 is LNHDA, CDR2 SQIVND (reference sequence). The CDR3 contains 15 residues. DNA for the CDR3: TGTGCCAGTAGGCCAGGGGACGTCGACACCCGGGAGCTGTTTTTT. It specifies CASRPGDVDTRELFF.

This clone appeared a few times. The chain links TRBV11-2 to TRBJ1-6; no definite D call. Trimming took off 1 base at V and 10 bases at J, with 8 bases between the two ends. The CDR3 covers 13 residues. CDR1 and CDR2 from the germline V gene are SGHAT and FQNNGV. This CDR3 reads CASSLGERSPLHF. The CDR3 DNA is TGTGCCAGCAGCTTAGGGGAAAGGTCACCCCTCCACTTT.

This clone is medium-sized by share. The genes are TRBV4-3 and TRBJ1-4; 8 bases fit TRBD1. The CDR3 is 17 residues long. From germline, CDR1 is LGHNA and CDR2 YSLEER. The junction had 9 bases not matched to a gene; V was cut back by 0 bases and J by 6 bases. The CDR3 DNA follows: TGCGCCAGCAGCCAAGATTTCAGGGGGCGCGAGGATGAAAAACTGTTTTTT. This translates into CASSQDFRGREDEKLFF.

The chain recombines TRBV4-1 with TRBJ2-2, with 10 bases matching TRBD2. This CDR3 has 18 residues. Looked up from germline, CDR1 is MGHRA and CDR2 is YSYEKL. With 2 bases clipped from V and 2 bases from J, the junction kept 8 bases outside the gene matches. This chain's CDR3 is CASSQSETSGVNTGELFF. The CDR3 coding sequence is TGCGCCAGCAGCCAATCCGAAACTAGCGGGGTTAACACCGGGGAGCTGTTTTTT.

The chain has TRBV9 and TRBJ1-5; TRBD1 aligns across 7 bases. Germline V lookup: CDR1 SGDLS, CDR2 YYNGEE. Losses at the gene ends were 3 bases for V and 4 bases for J; bases not matched to a gene: 7. CDR3 length equals 15 residues. CDR3 in DNA: TGTGCCAGCAGCGAGCAGGGACAGCTAAATCAGCCCCAGCATTTT. Amino acid sequence: CASSEQGQLNQPQHF.

CDR3 DNA sequence: TGTGCCAGCAGCTTTGGGGCCTACGAGCAGTACTTC. Its protein is CASSFGAYEQYF. The chain combines TRBV5-4 with TRBJ2-7; D unclear. This CDR3 spans 12 amino acids. V was cut by 2 bases and J by 2 bases, with 5 bases left in between. CDR1 SGHNT and CDR2 YYREEE come from the germline V gene (reference sequence). The complete variable domain, with remaining parts taken from reference TRBV5-4 and TRBJ2-7, reads ETGVTQSPTHLIKTRGQQVTLRCSSQSGHNTVSWYQQALGQGPQFIFQYYREEENGRGNFPPRFSGLQFPNYSSELNVNALELDDSALYLCASSFGAYEQYFGPGTRLTVT.

The chain couples TRBV9 to TRBJ1-2; 7 bases map to TRBD1. Trimming removed 0 bases from V and 8 bases from J; junction bases left unmatched: 16. The CDR3 covers 17 residues. Germline V lookup: CDR1 SGDLS, CDR2 YYNGEE. The CDR3 coding sequence is TGTGCCAGCAGCGTAGAAGGTCACGGCCAGGGGGGCAAGGGCTACACCTTC. It is translated as CASSVEGHGQGGKGYTF. The full variable domain, its missing parts supplied by reference TRBV9 and TRBJ1-2, is DSGVTQTPKHLITATGQRVTLRCSPRSGDLSVYWYQQSLDQGLQFLIQYYNGEERAKGNILERFSAQQFPDLHSELNLSSLELGDSALYFCASSVEGHGQGGKGYTFGSGTRLTVV.

This chain connects TRBV11-2 to TRBJ2-5; 9 bases agree with TRBD2. The germline V gene has CDR1 SGHAT and CDR2 FQNNGV. The ends lost 4 bases at V and 2 bases at J; junction bases unmatched: 8. The CDR3 consists of 16 residues. This CDR3 reads CASSSSLLAGQETQYF. In DNA, the CDR3 is TGTGCCAGCAGCTCAAGTCTCCTAGCGGGGCAAGAGACCCAGTACTTC. The whole variable domain, filled in from reference TRBV11-2 and TRBJ2-5, reads EAGVAQSPRYKIIEKRQSVAFWCNPISGHATLYWYQQILGQGPKLLIQFQNNGVVDDSQLPKDRFSAERLKGVDSTLKIQPAKLEDSAVYLCASSSSLLAGQETQYFGPGTRLLVL.

The chain couples TRBV14 to TRBJ1-1, with D possibly being TRBD1 (5 bases). V was trimmed by 2 bases and J by 2 bases, leaving 21 bases between them. The CDR3 is 18 amino acids. Germline CDR1 and CDR2: SGHDN and FVKESK. CDR3 nucleotides: TGTGCCAGCAGCCAATGGGACGGCGGCGGGGTTAGAAACACTGAAGCTTTCTTT. It is translated as CASSQWDGGGVRNTEAFF.

CDR3 nucleotides: TGTGCCAGCGGGAGGTCCTTAACTACTAACTATGGCTACACCTTC. Its translation: CASGRSLTTNYGYTF. The V call is TRBV6-5, the J call TRBJ1-2; D remains unclear. The germline V gene encodes CDR1 MNHEY and CDR2 SVGAGI. The CDR3 consists of 15 residues. With 8 bases removed from V and 0 bases from J, the gap between germline ends came to 16 bases.